The 16 T cell receptor beta chains reported below all come from one sample, sequenced in a study of blood T cell repertoires in COVID-19 (dated by TCRdb to between 2020 and 2021). To prepare the library, the immunoSEQ multiplex PCR assay was applied. TCRdb holds this immuneACCESS table with in-frame rearrangements only. Some clones are missing; in checked studies, unresolved V genes explain under half, and the rest has no known cause. This sample gives 80,000 to 95,000 clones in total; roughly 88% of them show up just once. The ten largest make up 6% to 8.5% of the sample. The sample consisted of peripheral blood. These receptor sequences come from an older man with acute or convalescent COVID-19.

The chain joins TRBV7-2 to TRBJ2-1; 9 bases line up with TRBD2. After removal of 3 bases from V and 5 bases from J, the junction contained 5 bases not matched to a gene. This CDR3 is built from 15 residues. The germline gives CDR1 SGHTA, CDR2 FQGNSA. The CDR3 loop is CASSFRLAGDNEQFF. CDR3 bases: TGTGCCAGCAGCTTTAGATTAGCGGGGGACAATGAGCAGTTCTTC.

The V gene is TRBV11-2, the J gene TRBJ2-7; 11 bases fit TRBD2. In germline, CDR1 is SGHAT, CDR2 FQNNGV. The CDR3 has 16 residues. V lost 6 bases, J lost 2 bases, and 9 bases stayed unmatched. The CDR3 reads CASRRPGTSGTYEQYF. In nucleotides, the CDR3 is TGTGCCAGCAGGCGACCCGGGACTAGCGGAACCTACGAGCAGTACTTC.

V usage is TRBV18 and J usage is TRBJ1-2; TRBD1 agrees at 9 bases. The trim removed 0 bases at V and 3 bases at J, leaving 2 bases unmatched. The CDR3 has 15 amino acids. CDR1 KGHSH and CDR2 LQKENI come from the germline V gene. The CDR3 here is CASSPPDRGDYGYTF. CDR3 coding DNA: TGTGCCAGCTCACCACCGGACAGGGGAGACTATGGCTACACCTTC.

V gene TRBV2 combines with J gene TRBJ1-5; TRBD1 matches at 7 bases. Germline CDR1 is SNHLY and CDR2 is FYNNEI. The CDR3 consists of 14 residues. After removal of 7 bases from V and 4 bases from J, the junction contained 7 bases not matched to a gene. The CDR3 reads CASTQGGLNQPQHF. For the CDR3, the DNA is TGTGCCAGCACCCAGGGGGGCCTTAATCAGCCCCAGCATTTT. Supplemented by reference TRBV2 and TRBJ1-5, the full variable domain reads EPEVTQTPSHQVTQMGQEVILRCVPISNHLYFYWYRQILGQKVEFLVSFYNNEISEKSEIFDDQFSVERPDGSNFTLKIRSTKLEDSAMYFCASTQGGLNQPQHFGDGTRLSIL.

This clone was seen a handful of times. The rearrangement joins TRBV4-3 to TRBJ1-3; D uncertain. CDR3 length equals 16 residues. Per germline, CDR1 LGHNA and CDR2 YSLEER. V was trimmed by 0 bases and J by 8 bases, leaving 17 bases between them. The CDR3 DNA is TGCGCCAGCAGCCAAGAACAGACAATTACGGTGGACACCATATATTTT. Translated: CASSQEQTITVDTIYF.

This clone has just one count. This chain uses TRBV27 with TRBJ2-1; D is undetermined. The germline gives CDR1 MNHEY, CDR2 SMNVEV (reference sequence). The V end lost 3 bases, the J end lost 3 bases, and 9 bases lay between the germline ends. The CDR3 is 14 residues long. The CDR3 nucleotides are TGTGCCAGCAGTTTGGCCGCTCTCTACAATGAGCAGTTCTTC. It specifies CASSLAALYNEQFF.

The chain joins TRBV9 to TRBJ1-2; tentatively, D is TRBD1 (6 bases). The germline CDR1 and CDR2 sequences are SGDLS and YYNGEE. The CDR3 spans 16 residues. V shed 0 bases and J shed 6 bases, with 18 bases lying between them. The CDR3 region has the DNA TGTGCCAGCAGCGTAGACCTAAAGACTAACAGGGATGGCTACACCTTC. Its protein product is CASSVDLKTNRDGYTF.

This chain joins TRBV7-9 and TRBJ2-1; D is ambiguous. Trimming stripped 3 bases from V and 2 bases from J, with 11 bases between. Germline V gene sequence: CDR1 SEHNR, CDR2 FQNEAQ (reference sequence). CDR3 length equals 15 residues. The CDR3 is CASSFDLTTYNEQFF. For the CDR3, the DNA is TGTGCCAGCAGCTTCGACTTAACTACCTACAATGAGCAGTTCTTC.

The chain links TRBV5-1 to TRBJ1-5; 7 bases agree with TRBD1. Per the germline V gene, CDR1 is SGHRS and CDR2 is YFSETQ. Trimming removed 4 bases from V and 4 bases from J; junction bases left unmatched: 5. The length of the CDR3 is 14 residues. For the CDR3, the DNA is TGCGCCAGCAGCCCCCGGGACAGAAATCAGCCCCAGCATTTT. Translation: CASSPRDRNQPQHF.

The chain links TRBV6-4 to TRBJ2-2; the D is unclear. Germline V gene data show CDR1 as MRHNA and CDR2 as SNTAGT. Trimming took 2 bases from V and 2 from J, leaving 6 bases between them. The CDR3 contains 14 residues. The CDR3, as DNA: TGTGCCAGCAGTGACCGGGTTAACACCGGGGAGCTGTTTTTT. This codes for CASSDRVNTGELFF.

The chain employs TRBV6-5 and TRBJ2-1, with 8 nucleotides matching TRBD1. Germline values: CDR1 MNHEY, CDR2 SVGAGI. The CDR3 sequence is 11 residues long. J gave up 10 bases and V 8 bases, and 4 bases lay outside the gene matches. The CDR3 spells CASHRGKEQFF. CDR3 nucleotides: TGTGCCAGCCACAGGGGGAAAGAGCAGTTCTTC.

The genes are TRBV25-1 and TRBJ2-7, with D possibly being TRBD1 (6 bases). Germline CDR1 and CDR2: MGHDK and SYGVNS. CDR3 length: 14 residues. Trimming took off 2 bases at V and 0 bases at J, with 8 bases between the two ends. The CDR3 nucleotides are TGTGCCAGCAGTGAAGAGACAGGCTCCTACGAGCAGTACTTC. Protein: CASSEETGSYEQYF.

Only one count was recorded for this clone. The chain joins TRBV5-1 to TRBJ1-4; no clear D. Germline V lookup: CDR1 SGHRS, CDR2 YFSETQ. There are 14 residues in the CDR3. V was clipped by 3 bases and J by 7 bases, with 13 bases between them. CDR3 region: CASSSGRGGEKLFF. CDR3 coding DNA: TGCGCCAGCAGCTCAGGACGTGGAGGTGAAAAACTGTTTTTT.

The V call is TRBV19, the J call TRBJ2-1; 8 bases are shared with TRBD2. The length of the CDR3 is 17 residues. V trimming: 5 bases; J trimming: 0 bases; junction bases outside the gene matches: 9. Per germline, CDR1 LNHDA and CDR2 SQIVND (reference sequence). The CDR3 nucleotides are TGTGCCAGTAGTCTTCGGACTAGCCCTAGCTCCTACAATGAGCAGTTCTTC. It codes for CASSLRTSPSSYNEQFF.

V is TRBV7-6 and J is TRBJ2-7, with 10 bases fitting TRBD2. Germline loops: CDR1 SGHVS, CDR2 FNYEAQ. This CDR3 comprises 18 residues. The ends lost 0 bases at V and 3 bases at J; junction bases unmatched: 11. CDR3 nucleotide sequence: TGTGCCAGCAGCTTAGCTGGCGGACTAGCGGAGGCGTTCTACGAGCAGTACTTC. This codes for CASSLAGGLAEAFYEQYF.

V gene TRBV5-1 combines with J gene TRBJ1-1, with a possible D match to TRBD1 (6 bases). Germline values: CDR1 SGHRS, CDR2 YFSETQ. This CDR3 comprises 15 residues. Trimming took 2 bases from V and 2 from J, leaving 13 bases between them. The CDR3 bases are TGCGCCAGCAGCTTAAGGGGGTCGGGAAACACTGAAGCTTTCTTT. Translating it yields CASSLRGSGNTEAFF. Supplemented by reference TRBV5-1 and TRBJ1-1, the full variable domain reads KAGVTQTPRYLIKTRGQQVTLSCSPISGHRSVSWYQQTPGQGLQFLFEYFSETQRNKGNFPGRFSGRQFSNSRSEMNVSTLELGDSALYLCASSLRGSGNTEAFFGQGTRLTVV.